Listed here are 8 T cell receptor beta chains from one sample, sequenced in a study of T cells in localized non-small cell lung cancer. Generated by immunoSEQ multiplex PCR, the TCRdb table keeps only in-frame clones and is missing some. The sample carries 20,000 to 30,000 clones, approximately 91% recorded once. The specimen comprised peripheral blood, sampled before any cancer treatment. The source of these receptors is a female donor at least 60 years old with stage II squamous cell lung carcinoma.

This chain uses TRBV6-4 with TRBJ1-6; D is unresolved. The V end was cut by 4 bases, the J end by 7 bases, with 11 bases between. Germline CDR1 is MRHNA and CDR2 is SNTAGT. The CDR3 has 14 amino acids. The DNA of the CDR3 is TGTGCCAGCAGTGGATCCCCGGGAAATTCACCCCTCCACTTT. Protein product: CASSGSPGNSPLHF.

This clone appeared a single time. Here the CDR3 DNA reads TGTGCCACGACACAGGGGAGCCAAGAGACCCAGTACTTC. This sequence encodes CATTQGSQETQYF. The chain recombines TRBV10-3 with TRBJ2-5; 7 nucleotides line up with TRBD1. CDR1 is ENHRY, CDR2 SYGVKD, per germline. V was pared by 10 bases and J by 1 base, with 6 bases of the junction left unmatched. The CDR3 totals 13 residues.

This clone came up once. This sequence joins TRBV9 and TRBJ2-1; the match to TRBD2 covers 7 bases. V lost 3 bases and J lost 5; bases outside the gene matches: 5. The CDR3 loop spans 14 amino acids. Germline-derived CDR1 and CDR2 are SGDLS and YYNGEE. The CDR3: CASSGLAQHNEQFF. CDR3 DNA: TGTGCCAGCAGCGGACTAGCACAGCACAATGAGCAGTTCTTC.

This chain links TRBV7-2 with TRBJ2-5; D gene uncertain. The CDR3 has 11 amino acids. Germline V gives CDR1 SGHTA, CDR2 FQGNSA. Between the trimmed V and J ends, which lost 2 bases and 5 bases, there was a span of 3 bases. Here the CDR3 reads CASSLWETQYF. CDR3 DNA: TGTGCCAGCAGCTTATGGGAGACCCAGTACTTC.

This chain joins TRBV15 and TRBJ1-5; 7 bases fit TRBD1. Germline values: CDR1 LNHNV, CDR2 YYDKDF (reference sequence). This CDR3 contains 15 residues. V lost 4 bases to trimming and J lost 1 base; unmatched junction nucleotides: 4. The CDR3 DNA follows: TGTGCCACCAGCACCTCGGGACAGAGCAATCAGCCCCAGCATTTT. This codes for CATSTSGQSNQPQHF.

The chain combines TRBV6-6 with TRBJ1-3, with a tentative D call TRBD1 (6 bases). The CDR3 runs 13 residues. Trimming removed 6 bases at V and 6 bases at J, with 12 bases between. Germline V gene data show CDR1 as MNHNY and CDR2 as SVGAGI (reference sequence). The CDR3, as DNA: TGTGCCAGCAGGCCCGGGGGCGCAAACACCATATATTTT. Its protein product is CASRPGGANTIYF.

This rearrangement joins TRBV6-1 to TRBJ2-7; 9 bases align to TRBD1. V lost 3 bases, J lost 0 bases, and 3 bases stayed unmatched. The CDR3 totals 15 residues. Germline-derived CDR1 and CDR2 are MNHNS and SASEGT. The CDR3 sequence: CASSEADRGSYEQYF. The CDR3 DNA follows: TGTGCCAGCAGTGAGGCGGACAGGGGCTCCTACGAGCAGTACTTC.

The CDR3 reads CASSSGAGPEAFF. The CDR3, as DNA: TGTGCCAGCAGCTCGGGGGCAGGGCCTGAAGCTTTCTTT. The chain uses TRBV7-9 and TRBJ1-1; TRBD1 is a possible D gene (6 bases). Germline V lookup: CDR1 SEHNR, CDR2 FQNEAQ (reference sequence). Trimming took 4 bases from V and 6 from J, leaving 12 bases between them. The CDR3 totals 13 residues.